Listed below are T cell receptor beta chains from one sample, sequenced in a study of beta chain features in type 1 diabetes. Profiled with immunoSEQ multiplex PCR; TCRdb holds only in-frame clones, not every one. Of under 400,000 clones in the sample, about 14% are singletons; the top ten hold over 5.5%. Sequencing input: central memory CD4+ T cells from blood. The source of these receptors is a man under 40 in good health. CDR3s leave out the opening cysteine and the closing phenylalanine or tryptophan. A D gene is named only where the DNA matches it firmly.

J	V	D	CDR3
TRBJ2-4	TRBV5-1	-	ASSPGGSKNIQY
TRBJ2-3	TRBV27	TRBD2	ASRRLAVYTDTQY
TRBJ1-3	TRBV10-3	-	AISSGVAGNTIY
TRBJ2-2	TRBV7-2	-	ASSTLGTGELF
TRBJ2-2	TRBV19	-	ATTHQNTGELF
TRBJ2-5	TRBV11-3	TRBD2	ASSPGLAQETQY
TRBJ2-2	TRBV5-1	-	ASSLGQTNTGELF
TRBJ2-3	TRBV7-2	TRBD2	ASSFQAGGGQTQY
TRBJ2-1	TRBV7-9	TRBD2	ASIKGSGNYNEQF
TRBJ2-1	TRBV25-1	TRBD2	ASSVHGGRLVDEQF
TRBJ1-3	TRBV11-2	-	ASSLHSSGNTIY
TRBJ2-1	TRBV28	-	ASRSGYRVMNEQF
TRBJ2-1	TRBV4-3	TRBD2	ASSQIGTSLDEQF
TRBJ1-5	TRBV4-3	-	ASSLDGGPQH
TRBJ2-1	TRBV7-6	-	ASSLIDGEQF
TRBJ2-6	TRBV29-1	-	SVSDLANVLT
TRBJ2-5	TRBV7-7	TRBD2	ASSQDPQRGGPETQY
TRBJ2-3	TRBV7-2	-	ASSEIVDTQY
TRBJ2-1	TRBV6-1	TRBD1	ASSSSGTGKSEQF
TRBJ1-3	TRBV5-1	-	ASSSDGTGNTIY
TRBJ2-3	TRBV7-2	TRBD1	ASSIAQGTQY
TRBJ2-1	TRBV7-9	TRBD1	ASSLAQGAYNEQF
TRBJ2-5	TRBV6-5	-	ASSYLGLKETQY
TRBJ2-4	TRBV6-5	-	ASSYAGGVYIQY
TRBJ1-6	TRBV6-5	TRBD1	ASSLDRANSPLH
TRBJ2-5	TRBV5-8	-	ASSSGQQETQY
TRBJ2-1	TRBV11-3	TRBD2	ASSPRDYNNEQF
TRBJ2-5	TRBV15	TRBD1	ATSRAPGGEETQY
TRBJ1-2	TRBV4-3	-	ASSQDKGLGYGYT
TRBJ2-1	TRBV19	-	ASSLGMYEQF
TRBJ2-5	TRBV6-5	TRBD2	ASSYRLAEETQY
TRBJ1-2	TRBV7-2	TRBD1	ASRLVGQDYGYT
TRBJ1-1	TRBV7-2	TRBD1	ASSAGQRIYTEAF
TRBJ1-2	TRBV5-6	-	ASSLQGVRGYT
TRBJ1-2	TRBV7-2	TRBD1	ASSSTGPAGYT
TRBJ2-5	TRBV7-2	TRBD2	ASSLGSSGTQETQY